The clone carrying this T cell receptor beta chain was observed a single time. TCRdb's copy holds only in-frame clones and misses some; the assay was immunoSEQ multiplex PCR. Here the sample spans about 320,000 clones, roughly 91% being singletons. The CDR3 has 13 residues. The trim removed 8 bases at V and 4 bases at J, leaving 7 bases unmatched. CDR1 and CDR2 from the germline V gene are MDHEN and SYDVKM. This record comes from a study of shared clonotypes between healthy human individuals. Sequenced: memory CD8+ T cells sorted from blood. The subset is: CD45RO+ cells pooled with CCR7-negative TemRA cells. The sequence was collected from a man between 18 and 35 years old in good health. The V call is TRBV28, the J call TRBJ2-7; 8 positions agree with TRBD2. CDR3 bases: TGTGCCAGCTATCCGGCGGGGGGATACGAGCAGTACTTC. Translation: CASYPAGGYEQYF.